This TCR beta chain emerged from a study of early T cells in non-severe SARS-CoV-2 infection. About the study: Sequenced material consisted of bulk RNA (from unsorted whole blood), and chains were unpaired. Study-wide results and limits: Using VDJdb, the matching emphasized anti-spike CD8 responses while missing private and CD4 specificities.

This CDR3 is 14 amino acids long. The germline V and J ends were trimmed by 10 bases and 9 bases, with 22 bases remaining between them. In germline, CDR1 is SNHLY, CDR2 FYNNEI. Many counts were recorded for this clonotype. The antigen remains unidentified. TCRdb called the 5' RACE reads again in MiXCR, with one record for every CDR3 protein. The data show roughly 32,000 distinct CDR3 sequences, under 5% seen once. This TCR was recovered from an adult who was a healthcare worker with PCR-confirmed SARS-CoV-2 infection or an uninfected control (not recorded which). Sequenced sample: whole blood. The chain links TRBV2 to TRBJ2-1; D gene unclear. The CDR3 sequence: CATTSLHTNIEQFF. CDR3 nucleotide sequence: TGTGCCACCACATCCCTTCACACCAACATTGAGCAGTTCTTC.